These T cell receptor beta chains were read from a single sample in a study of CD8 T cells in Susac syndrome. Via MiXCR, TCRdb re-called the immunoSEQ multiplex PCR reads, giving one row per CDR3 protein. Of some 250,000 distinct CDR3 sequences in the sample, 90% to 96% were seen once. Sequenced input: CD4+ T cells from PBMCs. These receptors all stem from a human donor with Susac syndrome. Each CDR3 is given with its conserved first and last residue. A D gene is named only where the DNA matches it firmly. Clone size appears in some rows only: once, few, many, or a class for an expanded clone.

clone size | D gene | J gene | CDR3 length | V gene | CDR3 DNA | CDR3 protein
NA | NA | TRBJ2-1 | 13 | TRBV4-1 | TGCGCCAGCAGCCAACGCCCTGTAATTCGTCAGTTCTTC | CASSQRPVIRQFF
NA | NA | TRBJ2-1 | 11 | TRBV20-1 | TGCAGTGCTAGGGTAGGGGATGAGCAGTTCTTC | CSARVGDEQFF
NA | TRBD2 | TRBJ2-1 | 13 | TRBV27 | TGTGCCAGCAGAGGTAGCGGGAGGGATGAGCAGTTCTTC | CASRGSGRDEQFF
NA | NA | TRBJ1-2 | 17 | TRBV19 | TGTGCCAGTAGTATAGGGATAAGGAGGGGCACTAACTATGGCTACACCTTC | CASSIGIRRGTNYGYTF
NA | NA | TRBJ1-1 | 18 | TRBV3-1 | TGTGCCAGCAGCCAAGTTACCCGGGGAGGTATTTGGAACACTGAAGCTTTCTTT | CASSQVTRGGIWNTEAFF
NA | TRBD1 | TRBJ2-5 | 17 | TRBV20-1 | TGCAGTGCTATAGGGGGGACAGGGTATAGTTACCAAGAGACCCAGTACTTC | CSAIGGTGYSYQETQYF
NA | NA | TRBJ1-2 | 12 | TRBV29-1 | TGCAGCGTTGGACAGACCTTCTATGGCTACACCTTC | CSVGQTFYGYTF
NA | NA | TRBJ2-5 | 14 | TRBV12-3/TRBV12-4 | TGTGCCAGCAGTTTACCGGACAGACAAGAGACCCAGTACTTC | CASSLPDRQETQYF
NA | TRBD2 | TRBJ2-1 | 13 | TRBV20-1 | TGCAGTGCGTCGCGTTACCGGGGGGATGAGCAGTTCTTC | CSASRYRGDEQFF
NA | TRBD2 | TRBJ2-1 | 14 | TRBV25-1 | TGTGCCAGCAGAAGACTAGCGGGACGCAATGAGCAGTTCTTC | CASRRLAGRNEQFF
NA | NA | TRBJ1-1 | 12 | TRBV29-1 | TGCAGCGTGGAGCCCGCGAACACTGAAGCTTTCTTT | CSVEPANTEAFF
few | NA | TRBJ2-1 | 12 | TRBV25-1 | TGTGCCAGCAGTGTAGAGGGCAATGAGCAGTTCTTC | CASSVEGNEQFF
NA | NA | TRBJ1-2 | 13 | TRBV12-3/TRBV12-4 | TGTGCCAGCAGCCCTCGGATCCTTGATGGCTACACCTTC | CASSPRILDGYTF
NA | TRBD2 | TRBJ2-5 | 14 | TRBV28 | TGTGCCAGCAGTTTTGGGGGGAGGGCGGAGACCCAGTACTTC | CASSFGGRAETQYF
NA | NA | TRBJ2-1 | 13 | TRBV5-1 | TGCGCCAGCAGCAGGGGGACGGACAATGAGCAGTTCTTC | CASSRGTDNEQFF
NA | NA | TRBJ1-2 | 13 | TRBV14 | TGTGCCAGCACTACGGGCCCCGGGGGGGGCTACACCTTC | CASTTGPGGGYTF
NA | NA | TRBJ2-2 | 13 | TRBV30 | TGTGCCTGGAGTAAGGTAGCGGCGAGGGAGCTGTTTTTT | CAWSKVAARELFF
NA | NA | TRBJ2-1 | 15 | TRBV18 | TGTGCCAGCTCACCGGCTTCGGCCTCCTACAATGAGCAGTTCTTC | CASSPASASYNEQFF
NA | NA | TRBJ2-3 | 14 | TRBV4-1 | TGCGCCAGCAGCCAAGGGACTAGCACAGATACGCAGTATTTT | CASSQGTSTDTQYF
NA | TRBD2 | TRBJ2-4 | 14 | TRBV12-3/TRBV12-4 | TGTGCCAGCGCCGGGGGAGGGGCCAAAAACATTCAGTACTTC | CASAGGGAKNIQYF
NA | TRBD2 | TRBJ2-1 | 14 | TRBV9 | TGTGCCAGCAGCGTCTTAGCGGGTATAAATGAGCAGTTCTTC | CASSVLAGINEQFF
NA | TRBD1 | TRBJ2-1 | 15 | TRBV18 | TGTGCCAGCTCACCGGGGACAGGGGGCTACAATGAGCAGTTCTTC | CASSPGTGGYNEQFF
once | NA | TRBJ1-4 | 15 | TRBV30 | TGTGCCTGGAGTGTAGTAAAGGCAACTAATGAAAAACTGTTTTTT | CAWSVVKATNEKLFF
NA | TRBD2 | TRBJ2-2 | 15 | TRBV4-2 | TGTGCCAGCAGCCAAGGTAGCGGGAGGGCCGGGGAGCTGTTTTTT | CASSQGSGRAGELFF
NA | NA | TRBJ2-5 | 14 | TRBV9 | TGTGCCAGCAAAAAACGGGATTGGGAAGAGACCCAGTACTTC | CASKKRDWEETQYF
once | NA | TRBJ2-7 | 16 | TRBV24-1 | TGTGCCACCAGTGACTCAGTGGGTAGTCGGTTCTACGAGCAGTACTTC | CATSDSVGSRFYEQYF